Described below is a single TCR beta chain sequence and its context. What it binds is not known. This sample is part of a study of cytomegalovirus exposure and HLA in healthy donors. Across the whole study: About 85 million unique TCRs from HLA-typed donors were held in an early release of data.

V lost 7 bases and J lost 3, with 15 bases in between. The germline gives CDR1 SNHLY, CDR2 FYNNEI. The CDR3 has 14 residues. Study results and limitations: Many donors carried some public TCRs, although rarity characterized most TCR sequences. Later analysis revealed greater clonal expansion in HLA-associated TCR beta chains than in equally common others.

The study ran its PCR with 60 Vbeta and 13 Jbeta primers. Some clones are missing from TCRdb's copy, which holds only in-frame ones; the method was immunoSEQ multiplex PCR. The table lists under 250,000 clones, less than 80% of them singletons, with 4.4% in the top ten. This receptor was identified in a woman between 25 and 40 years old in good health and CMV-seropositive. The chain has TRBV2 and TRBJ1-1; no clear D. The sequencing sample was made of PBMCs. Here the CDR3 DNA reads TGTGCCAGCACCGGAGGCGGGTGGGACACTGAAGCTTTCTTT. Translation gives CASTGGGWDTEAFF. Together with reference TRBV2 and TRBJ1-1, the CDR3 gives the full variable domain: EPEVTQTPSHQVTQMGQEVILRCVPISNHLYFYWYRQILGQKVEFLVSFYNNEISEKSEIFDDQFSVERPDGSNFTLKIRSTKLEDSAMYFCASTGGGWDTEAFFGQGTRLTVV.